These 10 T cell receptor beta chains were sequenced from one sample in a study of cytomegalovirus exposure and HLA in healthy donors. TCRdb's table, derived via immunoSEQ multiplex PCR, lists solely in-frame clones and lacks some. The sample lists 110,000 or so clones, around 88% occurring once. The sample consisted of PBMCs. The receptor set was obtained from a man aged 18 to 29 in good health and CMV-seronegative.

CDR3 sequence (DNA): TGTGCCAGCAGCACGGGGCAGGGGCAATTTCAGCCCCAGCATTTT. This gives the protein CASSTGQGQFQPQHF. The chain uses TRBV7-9 and TRBJ1-5; D perhaps matches TRBD1 (6 bases). Germline V gene sequence: CDR1 SEHNR, CDR2 FQNEAQ (reference sequence). V gave up 5 bases and J gave up 6 bases, with 17 bases separating them. This CDR3 spans 15 amino acids.

The chain is built from TRBV2 and TRBJ2-2, with D possibly being TRBD2 (5 bases). With 7 bases removed from V and 5 bases from J, the gap between germline ends came to 20 bases. This CDR3 comprises 16 residues. Germline CDR1 and CDR2: SNHLY and FYNNEI. DNA of the CDR3: TGTGCCAGCAACCTCGCACCTCCGGGGAATACCGGGGAGCTGTTTTTT. Protein product: CASNLAPPGNTGELFF.

The CDR3 spells CASRRRGETQYF. CDR3 nucleotides: TGTGCCAGCAGGCGCCGGGGGGAGACCCAGTACTTC. The gene calls are TRBV28 and TRBJ2-5, with D tentatively TRBD2 (6 bases). Trimming removed 6 bases at V and 5 bases at J, with 10 bases between. Looked up from germline, CDR1 is MDHEN and CDR2 is SYDVKM. The CDR3 is 12 amino acids.

This rearrangement joins TRBV7-2 to TRBJ1-6; perhaps TRBD1 as D (6 bases). The CDR3 runs to 16 residues. Looked up from germline, CDR1 is SGHTA and CDR2 is FQGNSA. With 7 bases removed from V and 9 bases from J, the gap between germline ends came to 22 bases. CDR3 in DNA: TGTGCCAGCACCCGAAACCGGGACATGGGAAGTTCACCCCTCCACTTT. Its protein product is CASTRNRDMGSSPLHF.

The rearrangement uses TRBV27 and TRBJ2-7, with D perhaps TRBD1 (6 bases). Trimming left V 5 bases short and J 3 bases short, with 11 bases between. Germline V gene sequence: CDR1 MNHEY, CDR2 SMNVEV (reference sequence). This CDR3 region has 13 residues. CDR3 coding DNA: TGTGCCAGCAGTCCAGGACAGATCTACGAGCAGTACTTC. It is translated as CASSPGQIYEQYF.

This rearrangement joins TRBV2 to TRBJ2-1, with 11 nucleotides matching TRBD2. Germline CDR1 reads SNHLY; CDR2 reads FYNNEI. The V and J ends lost 2 bases and 4 bases, in that order; junction bases with no gene match: 4. The CDR3 covers 16 residues. The CDR3 is CASSESGTSGYNEQFF. CDR3 bases: TGTGCCAGCAGTGAAAGTGGGACTAGCGGTTACAATGAGCAGTTCTTC.

V usage is TRBV6-1 and J usage is TRBJ1-2, with D tentatively TRBD1 (5 bases). The CDR3 covers 12 residues. V lost 2 bases, J lost 5 bases, and 6 bases lay in between. The V gene's germline CDR1 is MNHNS and CDR2 SASEGT. CDR3 residues: CASSEQGYGYTF. Here the CDR3 DNA reads TGTGCCAGCAGTGAACAGGGTTATGGCTACACCTTC.

The V and J genes are TRBV28 and TRBJ1-1, with D possibly TRBD1 on 5 matching bases. This CDR3 has 14 amino acids. V was shortened by 5 bases and J by 3 bases, with 13 bases between the two germline ends. Germline-derived CDR1 and CDR2 are MDHEN and SYDVKM. The CDR3 is CASSIKTGYTEAFF. DNA of the CDR3: TGTGCCAGCAGTATCAAAACAGGTTACACTGAAGCTTTCTTT.

J is TRBJ2-2 and V is TRBV5-1; TRBD1 matches at 10 bases. The CDR3 covers 16 residues. V shed 0 bases and J 6 bases; nucleotides not matched to a gene: 5. Germline V lookup: CDR1 SGHRS, CDR2 YFSETQ. The CDR3 region is CASSLEWTGGSGELFF. The DNA for the CDR3 is TGCGCCAGCAGCTTGGAGTGGACAGGGGGTTCCGGGGAGCTGTTTTTT.

The V call is TRBV5-1, the J call TRBJ2-5, with 7 positions matching TRBD2. The length of the CDR3 is 15 residues. CDR1 and CDR2 (germline): SGHRS, YFSETQ. J was trimmed by 5 bases and V by 1 base; bases with no gene match: 8. This CDR3 is CASSLSGGSGETQYF. The CDR3 DNA reads as TGCGCCAGCAGCTTGTCCGGCGGGAGTGGGGAGACCCAGTACTTC.